This record concerns one TCR beta chain sequence. Profiling relied on immunoSEQ multiplex PCR, and the TCRdb table lists in-frame clones only, not all of them. Of approximately 1,500,000 clones in the sample, 98% were seen once. Trimming stripped 4 bases from V and 5 bases from J, with 12 bases between. The CDR3 runs to 13 residues. From germline, CDR1 is SGHNT and CDR2 YENEEA. The sample belongs to a study of shared clonotypes between healthy human individuals. This rearrangement joins TRBV11-3 to TRBJ2-7; possibly TRBD2 for D (6 bases). The TCR was taken from a man aged 25 to 40 in good health. The sequencing sample was made of naive CD4+ T cells sorted from blood. Subset defined: CD45RA+ positively selected. In nucleotides, the CDR3 is TGTGCCAGCAGCTACAGGTGGGGGGACGAGCAGTACTTC. It yields the protein CASSYRWGDEQYF.